The 16 T cell receptor beta chains listed next were all sequenced from one sample in a study of blood T cell repertoires in COVID-19. This table comes from immunoSEQ multiplex PCR, and its TCRdb copy is limited to in-frame clones, with some not included. The sample has around 110,000 clones, roughly nine tenths seen once. Material for sequencing was peripheral blood. All receptors come from a man in his forties with acute or convalescent COVID-19.

The V call is TRBV18, the J call TRBJ1-1; D possibly corresponds to TRBD1 (5 bases). CDR3 size: 14 residues. Trimming removed 0 bases from V and 4 bases from J, with 9 bases in between. Looked up from germline, CDR1 is KGHSH and CDR2 is LQKENI. This CDR3 is CASSPPREGTEAFF. In DNA, the CDR3 is TGTGCCAGCTCACCACCCAGGGAAGGCACTGAAGCTTTCTTT. The full variable domain, completed using reference TRBV18 and TRBJ1-1, is NAGVMQNPRHLVRRRGQEARLRCSPMKGHSHVYWYRQLPEEGLKFMVYLQKENIIDESGMPKERFSAEFPKEGPSILRIQQVVRGDSAAYFCASSPPREGTEAFFGQGTRLTVV.

J is TRBJ2-3 and V is TRBV19; D is possibly TRBD1 (5 bases). Trimming removed 6 bases from V and 2 bases from J, with 12 bases in between. This CDR3 contains 14 residues. Germline loops: CDR1 LNHDA, CDR2 SQIVND (reference sequence). The CDR3, as DNA: TGTGCCAGTAGGTTTATAGGGGACACAGATACGCAGTATTTT. This encodes CASRFIGDTDTQYF. Combining the CDR3 with reference TRBV19 and TRBJ2-3 gives the whole variable domain DGGITQSPKYLFRKEGQNVTLSCEQNLNHDAMYWYRQDPGQGLRLIYYSQIVNDFQKGDIAEGYSVSREKKESFPLTVTSAQKNPTAFYLCASRFIGDTDTQYFGPGTRLTVL.

The rearrangement joins TRBV6-1 to TRBJ1-1; tentative D call: TRBD1 (6 bases). The germline CDR1 and CDR2 sequences are MNHNS and SASEGT. This CDR3 has 17 amino acids. The V end lost 2 bases, the J end lost 2 bases, and 18 bases lay between the germline ends. CDR3 bases: TGTGCCAGCAGTGAACTACAGGGCTGGGGAGCTAACACTGAAGCTTTCTTT. Translated, it gives CASSELQGWGANTEAFF.

The CDR3 loop is CAISPGLAGANEQFF. Here the CDR3 DNA reads TGTGCCATCAGCCCCGGACTAGCGGGAGCCAATGAGCAGTTCTTC. The chain links TRBV10-3 to TRBJ2-1, with 13 bases matching TRBD2. This CDR3 is built from 15 residues. Germline-derived CDR1 and CDR2 are ENHRY and SYGVKD. J was trimmed by 6 bases and V by 6 bases; bases with no gene match: 5.

CDR3 in amino acids: CASSRGIETQYF. The CDR3 coding sequence is TGTGCCAGTAGCCGGGGGATCGAGACCCAGTACTTC. This chain connects TRBV6-6 to TRBJ2-5; weak D call: TRBD2 (6 bases). The V and J ends lost 9 bases and 5 bases respectively, with 13 bases between them. The CDR3 has 12 amino acids. CDR1 is MNHNY, CDR2 SVGAGI, per germline (reference sequence).

The V gene is TRBV15, the J gene TRBJ2-5, with TRBD2 matching 9 bases. The V and J ends lost 0 bases and 5 bases, in that order; junction bases with no gene match: 13. Per germline, CDR1 LNHNV and CDR2 YYDKDF (reference sequence). The CDR3 runs to 18 residues. DNA for the CDR3: TGTGCCACCAGCAGAGATACCTCCATAGCGGGGGCCGGGGAGACCCAGTACTTC. Residues: CATSRDTSIAGAGETQYF.

The chain combines TRBV5-1 with TRBJ1-4; TRBD1 aligns across 8 bases. The germline V gene has CDR1 SGHRS and CDR2 YFSETQ. This CDR3 comprises 14 residues. V trimming: 2 bases; J trimming: 7 bases; junction bases outside the gene matches: 4. The CDR3 protein is CASSFGRGLEKLFF. Written as DNA, the CDR3 is TGCGCCAGCAGCTTTGGCAGGGGGCTTGAAAAACTGTTTTTT.

The J gene is TRBJ1-5, the V gene TRBV6-6, with 8 bases matching TRBD1. The CDR3 sequence is 16 residues long. Germline loops: CDR1 MNHNY, CDR2 SVGAGI (reference sequence). Trimming took 0 bases from V and 5 from J; bases not matched to a gene: 6. The CDR3 loop reads CASSYSSDRGHQPQHF. The CDR3 DNA sequence: TGTGCCAGCAGTTACTCCAGTGACAGGGGTCATCAGCCCCAGCATTTT.

This chain uses TRBV6-6 with TRBJ1-6, with D possibly TRBD1 on 6 matching bases. The V end lost 0 bases, the J end lost 8 bases, and 11 bases lay between the germline ends. Germline-derived CDR1 and CDR2 are MNHNY and SVGAGI (reference sequence). This CDR3 region has 15 residues. CDR3 loop: CASSYSNNRDSPLHF. The CDR3 nucleotides read TGTGCCAGCAGTTACTCGAACAACAGGGATTCACCCCTCCACTTT.

The chain employs TRBV18 and TRBJ2-7; the match to TRBD1 covers 8 bases. Germline loops: CDR1 KGHSH, CDR2 LQKENI. The trim removed 3 bases at V and 8 bases at J, leaving 6 bases unmatched. The CDR3 length is 13 residues. CDR3 nucleotide sequence: TGTGCCAGCTCACCCGGACAGGGTACCAAGCAGTACTTC. It translates to CASSPGQGTKQYF.

This sequence joins TRBV11-2 and TRBJ2-7, with TRBD2 matching over 13 bases. Germline lookup yields CDR1 SGHAT and CDR2 FQNNGV. V lost 5 bases, J lost 5 bases, and 6 bases stayed unmatched. The CDR3 covers 15 residues. CDR3 region: CASSPGTSGVHEQYF. CDR3 DNA: TGTGCCAGCAGCCCGGGGACTAGCGGGGTACACGAGCAGTACTTC.

This clone was detected a few times. V is TRBV5-1 and J is TRBJ1-2; D is perhaps TRBD1 (5 bases). V was pared by 6 bases and J by 3 bases, with 12 bases between. Germline V gene sequence: CDR1 SGHRS, CDR2 YFSETQ. The length of the CDR3 is 13 residues. This chain's CDR3 is CASTIGGDYGYTF. CDR3 sequence (DNA): TGCGCCAGCACCATTGGGGGGGACTATGGCTACACCTTC.

CDR3 sequence: CATSRARVNHGYTF. The CDR3 DNA sequence: TGTGCCACCAGCAGAGCCAGGGTTAATCATGGCTACACCTTC. V usage is TRBV15 and J usage is TRBJ1-2; a possible D gene is TRBD1 (5 bases). The V and J ends lost 1 base and 6 bases respectively, with 12 bases between them. Germline V gene data show CDR1 as LNHNV and CDR2 as YYDKDF (reference sequence). The CDR3 has 14 amino acids.

The chain joins TRBV7-8 to TRBJ1-1; no definite D call. The CDR3 loop spans 13 amino acids. Germline CDR1 and CDR2: SGHVS and FQNEAQ. V was clipped by 5 bases and J by 5 bases, with 12 bases between them. The CDR3 coding sequence is TGTGCCAGCAGCCTAAAGGGAGGGACTGAAGCTTTCTTT. Its protein is CASSLKGGTEAFF. The full variable domain, completed using reference TRBV7-8 and TRBJ1-1, is GAGVSQSPRYKVAKRGQDVALRCDPISGHVSLFWYQQALGQGPEFLTYFQNEAQLDKSGLPSDRFFAERPEGSVSTLKIQRTQQEDSAVYLCASSLKGGTEAFFGQGTRLTVV.

The DNA of the CDR3 is TGTGCCAGTAGTACCCAACAGGGGCTCACTGAAGCTTTCTTT. Translated: CASSTQQGLTEAFF. The chain is built from TRBV19 and TRBJ1-1, with TRBD1 matching 7 bases. V gave up 4 bases and J gave up 4 bases; unmatched junction bases: 6. This CDR3 is 14 amino acids long. Germline CDR1 is LNHDA and CDR2 is SQIVND (reference sequence). The full variable domain, its missing parts supplied by reference TRBV19 and TRBJ1-1, is DGGITQSPKYLFRKEGQNVTLSCEQNLNHDAMYWYRQDPGQGLRLIYYSQIVNDFQKGDIAEGYSVSREKKESFPLTVTSAQKNPTAFYLCASSTQQGLTEAFFGQGTRLTVV.

In DNA, the CDR3 is TGTGCCAGCAGTCGACAGGCCACTGACACTGAAGCTTTCTTT. Residues: CASSRQATDTEAFF. The rearrangement joins TRBV6-5 to TRBJ1-1, with D possibly TRBD1 on 6 matching bases. Trimming pared 5 bases from V and 3 bases from J, leaving 13 bases between. This CDR3 is 14 amino acids long. CDR1 MNHEY and CDR2 SVGAGI come from the germline V gene.